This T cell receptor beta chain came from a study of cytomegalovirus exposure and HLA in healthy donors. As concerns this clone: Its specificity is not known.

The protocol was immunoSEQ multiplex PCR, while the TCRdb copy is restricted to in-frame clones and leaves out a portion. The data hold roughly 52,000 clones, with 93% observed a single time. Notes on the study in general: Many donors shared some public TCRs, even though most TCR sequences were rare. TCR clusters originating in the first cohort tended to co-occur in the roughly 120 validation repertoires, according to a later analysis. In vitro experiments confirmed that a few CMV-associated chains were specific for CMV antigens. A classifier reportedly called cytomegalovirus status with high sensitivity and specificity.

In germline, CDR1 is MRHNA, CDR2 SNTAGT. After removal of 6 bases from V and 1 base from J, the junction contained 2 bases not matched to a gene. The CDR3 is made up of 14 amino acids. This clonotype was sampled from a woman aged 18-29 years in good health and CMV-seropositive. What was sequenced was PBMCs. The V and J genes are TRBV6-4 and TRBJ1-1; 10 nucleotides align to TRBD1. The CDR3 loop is CASRGTGANTEAFF. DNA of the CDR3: TGTGCCAGCAGGGGGACAGGGGCGAACACTGAAGCTTTCTTT.